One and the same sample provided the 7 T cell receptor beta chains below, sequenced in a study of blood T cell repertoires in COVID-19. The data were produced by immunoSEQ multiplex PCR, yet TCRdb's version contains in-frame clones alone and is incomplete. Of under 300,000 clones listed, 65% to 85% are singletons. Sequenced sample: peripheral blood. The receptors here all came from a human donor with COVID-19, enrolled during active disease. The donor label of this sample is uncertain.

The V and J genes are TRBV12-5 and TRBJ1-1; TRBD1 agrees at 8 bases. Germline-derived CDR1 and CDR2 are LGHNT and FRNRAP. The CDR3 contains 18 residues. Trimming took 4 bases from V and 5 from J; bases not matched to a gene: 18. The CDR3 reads CASGWLLTGDVGETEAFF. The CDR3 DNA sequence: TGTGCTAGTGGTTGGCTCCTGACAGGGGATGTGGGTGAGACTGAAGCTTTCTTT.

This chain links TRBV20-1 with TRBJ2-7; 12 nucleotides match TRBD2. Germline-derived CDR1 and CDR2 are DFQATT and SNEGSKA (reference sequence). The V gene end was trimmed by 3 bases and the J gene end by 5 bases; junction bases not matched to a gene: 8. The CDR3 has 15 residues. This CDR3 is CSASFSRLAGDEQYF. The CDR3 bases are TGCAGTGCTAGTTTTTCTAGACTAGCGGGAGACGAGCAGTACTTC.

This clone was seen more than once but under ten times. CDR3 sequence reads: CASSIGGPGLAGGDTQYF. CDR3 DNA sequence: TGTGCCAGTAGTATAGGCGGACCAGGACTAGCGGGAGGAGATACGCAGTATTTT. J is TRBJ2-3 and V is TRBV19; 14 nucleotides align to TRBD2. There are 18 residues in the CDR3. J gave up 5 bases and V 1 base, and 8 bases lay outside the gene matches. Germline CDR1 is LNHDA and CDR2 is SQIVND (reference sequence).

CDR3 nucleotide sequence: TGTGCCAGCAGTGATCCTAGAGGACTACAGGCGGTCGGGGAGCTGTTTTTT. It yields the protein CASSDPRGLQAVGELFF. V gene TRBV25-1 combines with J gene TRBJ2-2; D is possibly TRBD2 (6 bases). Trimming removed 3 bases at V and 7 bases at J, with 21 bases between. Germline V CDR1 and CDR2: MGHDK, SYGVNS. There are 17 residues in the CDR3.

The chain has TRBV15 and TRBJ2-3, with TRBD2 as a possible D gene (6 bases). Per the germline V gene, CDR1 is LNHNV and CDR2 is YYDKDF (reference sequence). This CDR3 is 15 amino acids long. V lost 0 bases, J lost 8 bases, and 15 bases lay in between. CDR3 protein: CATSRDPPGAVTQYF. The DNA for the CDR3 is TGTGCCACCAGCAGAGATCCCCCGGGAGCCGTTACGCAGTATTTT.

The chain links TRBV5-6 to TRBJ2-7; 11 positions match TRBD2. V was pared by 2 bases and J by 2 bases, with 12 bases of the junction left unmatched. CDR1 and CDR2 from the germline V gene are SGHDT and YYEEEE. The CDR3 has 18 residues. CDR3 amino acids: CASSFQLAGDTIAYEQYF. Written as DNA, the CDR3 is TGTGCCAGCAGCTTCCAACTAGCGGGAGATACGATAGCCTACGAGCAGTACTTC.

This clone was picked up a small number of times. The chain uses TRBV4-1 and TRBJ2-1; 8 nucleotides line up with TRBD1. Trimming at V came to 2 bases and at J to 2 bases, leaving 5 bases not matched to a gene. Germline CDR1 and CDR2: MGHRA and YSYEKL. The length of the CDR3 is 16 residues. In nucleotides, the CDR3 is TGCGCCAGCAGCCAACCGACAGGGGCGGCCTACAATGAGCAGTTCTTC. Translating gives CASSQPTGAAYNEQFF.